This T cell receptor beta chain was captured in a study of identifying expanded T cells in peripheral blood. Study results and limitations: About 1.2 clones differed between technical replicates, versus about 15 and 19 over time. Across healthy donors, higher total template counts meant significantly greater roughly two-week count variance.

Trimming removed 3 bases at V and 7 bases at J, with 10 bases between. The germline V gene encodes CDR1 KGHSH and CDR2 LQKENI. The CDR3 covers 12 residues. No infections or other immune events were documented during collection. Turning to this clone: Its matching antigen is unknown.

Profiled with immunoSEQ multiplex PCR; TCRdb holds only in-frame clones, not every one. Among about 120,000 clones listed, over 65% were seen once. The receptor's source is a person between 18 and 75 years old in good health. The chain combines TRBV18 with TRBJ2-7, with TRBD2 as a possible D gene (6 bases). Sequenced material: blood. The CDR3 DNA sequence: TGTGCCAGCTCACCCGCGGCGGGGGAGCAGTACTTC. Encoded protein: CASSPAAGEQYF.